These T cell receptor beta chains were read from a single sample in a study of glioma-infiltrating T cells after dendritic cell vaccination. Data came from immunoSEQ multiplex PCR; TCRdb stores just in-frame clones and leaves some out. The sample includes approximately 92,000 clones, roughly 80% of them seen just once. This material consisted of blood, taken after dendritic cell vaccination. The source of these receptors is a human donor with glioblastoma. Each CDR3 is given with its conserved first and last residue. The D gene is left open where the match is weak. Clone size is not always given. Where it is, it says once, few, many or a class for expanded clones.

d_gene: TRBD1; v_gene: TRBV2; j_gene: TRBJ1-6; abundance: few; CDR3aa: CASSPPLTGAHSSPLHF; CDR3nt: TGTGCCAGCAGCCCCCCGTTGACAGGGGCTCACAGTTCACCCCTCCACTTT
d_gene: TRBD2; v_gene: TRBV6-5; j_gene: TRBJ2-7; abundance: once; CDR3aa: CASRLAGASYEQYF; CDR3nt: TGTGCCAGCAGACTAGCGGGGGCCTCCTACGAGCAGTACTTC
d_gene: -; v_gene: TRBV2; j_gene: TRBJ1-5; abundance: -; CDR3aa: CASSALRGNQPQHF; CDR3nt: TGTGCCAGCAGTGCTCTCCGGGGGAATCAGCCCCAGCATTTT
d_gene: -; v_gene: TRBV13; j_gene: TRBJ2-7; abundance: once; CDR3aa: CASSSRLDSTYEQYF; CDR3nt: TGTGCCAGCAGCTCGCGCTTGGACAGCACCTACGAGCAGTACTTC
d_gene: TRBD1; v_gene: TRBV28; j_gene: TRBJ1-5; abundance: many; CDR3aa: CASSLYRGLSNQPQHF; CDR3nt: TGTGCCAGCAGTCTATACAGGGGGCTAAGCAATCAGCCCCAGCATTTT
d_gene: -; v_gene: TRBV25-1; j_gene: TRBJ2-5; abundance: once; CDR3aa: CASGGLDEETQYF; CDR3nt: TGTGCCAGCGGAGGACTGGACGAAGAGACCCAGTACTTC
d_gene: TRBD1; v_gene: TRBV5-1; j_gene: TRBJ2-1; abundance: -; CDR3aa: CASSPGTANNEQFF; CDR3nt: TGCGCCAGCAGCCCCGGGACAGCTAACAATGAGCAGTTCTTC
d_gene: -; v_gene: TRBV13; j_gene: TRBJ2-1; abundance: -; CDR3aa: CASSPYTSYHNEQFF; CDR3nt: TGTGCCAGCAGCCCCTACACTAGTTACCACAATGAGCAGTTCTTC
d_gene: TRBD2; v_gene: TRBV28; j_gene: TRBJ2-7; abundance: few; CDR3aa: CASFPSGKSYEQYF; CDR3nt: TGTGCCAGTTTTCCTAGCGGAAAGTCCTACGAGCAGTACTTC
d_gene: -; v_gene: TRBV6-1; j_gene: TRBJ2-5; abundance: once; CDR3aa: CASSGGFLVETQYF; CDR3nt: TGTGCCAGCAGTGGCGGGTTTTTGGTGGAGACCCAGTACTTC
d_gene: -; v_gene: TRBV25-1; j_gene: TRBJ1-2; abundance: -; CDR3aa: CASSALAENYGYTF; CDR3nt: TGTGCCAGCAGTGCTCTGGCAGAAAACTATGGCTACACCTTC
d_gene: TRBD1; v_gene: TRBV18; j_gene: TRBJ1-5; abundance: -; CDR3aa: CASSSGQSFSNQPQHF; CDR3nt: TGTGCCAGCTCATCGGGACAGAGTTTTAGCAATCAGCCCCAGCATTTT
d_gene: -; v_gene: TRBV28; j_gene: TRBJ1-2; abundance: -; CDR3aa: CASRTTTGNYGYTF; CDR3nt: TGTGCCAGCAGAACCACGACAGGAAACTATGGCTACACCTTC
d_gene: TRBD2; v_gene: TRBV7-3; j_gene: TRBJ2-5; abundance: -; CDR3aa: CASSFNGGASRETQYF; CDR3nt: TGTGCCAGCAGCTTTAACGGGGGGGCCTCTCGGGAGACCCAGTACTTC
d_gene: TRBD2; v_gene: TRBV5-1; j_gene: TRBJ2-7; abundance: -; CDR3aa: CASRLAGAMSYEQYF; CDR3nt: TGCGCCAGCAGACTAGCGGGGGCCATGTCTTACGAGCAGTACTTC
d_gene: -; v_gene: TRBV5-1; j_gene: TRBJ2-3; abundance: -; CDR3aa: CASHTGRVLTDTQYF; CDR3nt: TGCGCCAGCCATACCGGCAGGGTCCTCACAGATACGCAGTATTTT
d_gene: TRBD1; v_gene: TRBV18; j_gene: TRBJ2-5; abundance: -; CDR3aa: CASGTAQETQYF; CDR3nt: TGTGCCAGCGGGACAGCACAAGAGACCCAGTACTTC
d_gene: TRBD2; v_gene: TRBV6-6; j_gene: TRBJ2-1; abundance: -; CDR3aa: CASQRRGSSYNEQFF; CDR3nt: TGTGCCAGCCAGAGGCGCGGGAGCTCCTACAATGAGCAGTTCTTC
d_gene: TRBD1; v_gene: TRBV6-5; j_gene: TRBJ1-1; abundance: -; CDR3aa: CASSPGTANTEAFF; CDR3nt: TGTGCCAGCAGTCCCGGGACAGCGAACACTGAAGCTTTCTTT
d_gene: -; v_gene: TRBV29-1; j_gene: TRBJ2-1; abundance: -; CDR3aa: CSVEAPEQFF; CDR3nt: TGCAGCGTTGAAGCTCCTGAGCAGTTCTTC
d_gene: TRBD1; v_gene: TRBV4-1; j_gene: TRBJ1-3; abundance: -; CDR3aa: CASSQAGQSGNTIYF; CDR3nt: TGCGCCAGCAGCCAGGCGGGACAGTCTGGAAACACCATATATTTT
d_gene: -; v_gene: TRBV5-1; j_gene: TRBJ2-5; abundance: -; CDR3aa: CASSNGEGSATQYF; CDR3nt: TGCGCCAGCAGCAATGGAGAGGGATCGGCGACCCAGTACTTC
d_gene: TRBD1; v_gene: TRBV6-5; j_gene: TRBJ2-5; abundance: -; CDR3aa: CASRKGQDQETQYF; CDR3nt: TGTGCCAGCAGGAAGGGACAGGACCAAGAGACCCAGTACTTC
d_gene: TRBD2; v_gene: TRBV5-1; j_gene: TRBJ2-3; abundance: -; CDR3aa: CASSLRTSGIRTDTQYF; CDR3nt: TGCGCCAGCAGCTTACGGACTAGCGGGATAAGAACAGATACGCAGTATTTT
d_gene: TRBD1; v_gene: TRBV27; j_gene: TRBJ1-2; abundance: -; CDR3aa: CASSPGQGDYGYTF; CDR3nt: TGTGCCAGCAGTCCGGGACAGGGCGACTATGGCTACACCTTC
d_gene: TRBD2; v_gene: TRBV5-1; j_gene: TRBJ2-3; abundance: -; CDR3aa: CASKEREGSTDTQYF; CDR3nt: TGCGCCAGCAAGGAGCGGGAGGGAAGCACAGATACGCAGTATTTT
d_gene: -; v_gene: TRBV6-5; j_gene: TRBJ1-1; abundance: -; CDR3aa: CASSYPQSTEAFF; CDR3nt: TGTGCCAGCAGTTACCCACAGAGCACTGAAGCTTTCTTT
d_gene: TRBD1; v_gene: TRBV7-9; j_gene: TRBJ1-4; abundance: -; CDR3aa: CASSPETGGQEKLFF; CDR3nt: TGTGCCAGCAGCCCCGAGACAGGGGGTCAGGAAAAACTGTTTTTT
d_gene: TRBD1; v_gene: TRBV7-3; j_gene: TRBJ1-3; abundance: -; CDR3aa: CASSSGQGNTIYF; CDR3nt: TGTGCCAGCAGCTCGGGACAGGGAAACACCATATATTTT
d_gene: -; v_gene: TRBV6-5; j_gene: TRBJ1-2; abundance: -; CDR3aa: CASSLDDNYGYTF; CDR3nt: TGTGCCAGCAGCCTAGACGACAACTATGGCTACACCTTC
d_gene: -; v_gene: TRBV9; j_gene: TRBJ1-2; abundance: -; CDR3aa: CASSVGEGGYGYTF; CDR3nt: TGTGCCAGCAGCGTAGGGGAAGGGGGCTATGGCTACACCTTC
d_gene: -; v_gene: TRBV30; j_gene: TRBJ1-3; abundance: -; CDR3aa: CAWSVRRSSGNTIYF; CDR3nt: TGTGCCTGGAGTGTGAGGCGGAGCTCTGGAAACACCATATATTTT
d_gene: -; v_gene: TRBV5-1; j_gene: TRBJ1-1; abundance: once; CDR3aa: CASSLAVNTEAFF; CDR3nt: TGCGCCAGCAGCTTGGCAGTGAACACTGAAGCTTTCTTT